One sample yielded the 26 T cell receptor beta chains listed below, sequenced in a study of shared clonotypes between healthy human individuals. Clones were read by immunoSEQ multiplex PCR, and TCRdb kept only the in-frame ones, dropping some. Counted here are 950,000 to 1,300,000 clones, roughly 75% occurring once; the ten biggest clones make up over 1.3%. The specimen was memory CD4+ T cells sorted from blood. Specified subset: CD45RA-negative fraction. The source of these receptors is a man between 18 and 35 years old in good health.

This clone was detected only a few times. V is TRBV7-2 and J is TRBJ2-3; 7 nucleotides align to TRBD2. The CDR3 contains 15 residues. Germline assignment: CDR1 SGHTA and CDR2 FQGNSA. V dropped 4 bases and J dropped 3; count of bases not matched to a gene: 7. The CDR3, as DNA: TGTGCCAGCAGCTCGGGCGGGAGTAGGACAGATACGCAGTATTTT. Protein sequence: CASSSGGSRTDTQYF.

The chain couples TRBV10-3 to TRBJ2-5, with a weak D call TRBD2 (6 bases). Trimming stripped 5 bases from V and 0 bases from J, with 10 bases between. Germline loops: CDR1 ENHRY, CDR2 SYGVKD. The CDR3 contains 14 residues. CDR3 region: CAISPDYHQETQYF. The CDR3 coding sequence is TGTGCCATCAGTCCGGACTACCACCAAGAGACCCAGTACTTC.

Ten or more counts support this clone. The chain uses TRBV11-3 and TRBJ2-5; 11 bases map to TRBD2. The J segment lost 2 bases and the V segment lost 1 base, leaving 12 bases of the junction unmatched. Germline V gene data show CDR1 as SGHNT and CDR2 as YENEEA. This CDR3 contains 19 residues. The CDR3 loop is CASSLGPASGGLWQETQYF. The CDR3 DNA follows: TGTGCCAGCAGCTTAGGGCCCGCTAGCGGGGGGCTGTGGCAAGAGACCCAGTACTTC.

This clone was seen more than once but under ten times. This sample also contains other DNA sequences that code for the same CDR3. This sequence joins TRBV6-5 and TRBJ1-5, with TRBD1 as a possible D gene (5 bases). Trimming pared 5 bases from V and 2 bases from J, leaving 7 bases between. The CDR3 is 13 amino acids. The V gene's germline CDR1 is MNHEY and CDR2 SVGAGI. The CDR3 loop is CASSRDRNQPQHF. Written as DNA, the CDR3 is TGTGCCAGCAGTCGGGACCGCAATCAGCCCCAGCATTTT.

The chain is built from TRBV18 and TRBJ1-1, with 7 positions matching TRBD1. The CDR3 runs to 17 residues. The germline CDR1 and CDR2 sequences are KGHSH and LQKENI. V lost 4 bases and J lost 1; bases outside the gene matches: 12. CDR3 DNA sequence: TGTGCCAGCTCACAACTGCCGCCAGGGGGTTGGAACACTGAAGCTTTCTTT. It translates to CASSQLPPGGWNTEAFF.

This chain uses TRBV5-1 with TRBJ2-1, with D possibly TRBD2 on 6 matching bases. The CDR3 has 16 amino acids. The V and J ends lost 4 bases and 4 bases respectively, with 18 bases between them. CDR1 and CDR2 (germline): SGHRS, YFSETQ. The DNA for the CDR3 is TGCGCCAGCAGCGGATCCCCGGGGGAGCGGTACAATGAGCAGTTCTTC. Protein: CASSGSPGERYNEQFF.

V gene TRBV7-9 combines with J gene TRBJ2-2, with TRBD1 matching 10 bases. With V trimmed by 4 bases and J by 3 bases, 11 bases remained unmatched. The germline CDR1 and CDR2 sequences are SEHNR and FQNEAQ (reference sequence). The CDR3 extends over 18 amino acids. CDR3 DNA: TGTGCCAGCAGCTCCCCGACAGGGGGCGGTTCGGACACCGGGGAGCTGTTTTTT. Translating gives CASSSPTGGGSDTGELFF. The whole variable domain, remainder taken from reference TRBV7-9 and TRBJ2-2, is DTGVSQNPRHKITKRGQNVTFRCDPISEHNRLYWYRQTLGQGPEFLTYFQNEAQLEKSRLLSDRFSAERPKGSFSTLEIQRTEQGDSAMYLCASSSPTGGGSDTGELFFGEGSRLTVL.

The chain has TRBV7-2 and TRBJ2-1; TRBD1 agrees at 10 bases. This CDR3 comprises 14 residues. Germline CDR1 is SGHTA and CDR2 is FQGNSA. J was trimmed by 9 bases and V by 5 bases; bases with no gene match: 7. CDR3 sequence: CASSPRTGGGEQFF. The DNA for the CDR3 is TGTGCCAGCAGCCCTCGGACAGGGGGGGGTGAGCAGTTCTTC.

Regarding this clone: Other DNA sequences within the sample encode an identical CDR3. The chain links TRBV7-9 to TRBJ2-7; tentatively, D is TRBD1 (6 bases). The CDR3 is 13 residues long. CDR1 and CDR2 (germline): SEHNR, FQNEAQ (reference sequence). The V gene lost 1 base and the J gene lost 4 bases, with 8 bases spanning the gap. CDR3 residues: CASSLGTVYEQYF. In DNA form, the CDR3 reads TGTGCCAGCAGCTTAGGGACAGTTTACGAGCAGTACTTC. Full variable domain (outside the CDR3, taken from reference TRBV7-9 and TRBJ2-7): DTGVSQNPRHKITKRGQNVTFRCDPISEHNRLYWYRQTLGQGPEFLTYFQNEAQLEKSRLLSDRFSAERPKGSFSTLEIQRTEQGDSAMYLCASSLGTVYEQYFGPGTRLTVT.

The chain uses TRBV28 and TRBJ2-7; D is perhaps TRBD1 or TRBD2 (5 bases each). The ends were cut back, 6 bases at V and 3 bases at J, with 9 bases in the middle. There are 12 residues in the CDR3. Germline V lookup: CDR1 MDHEN, CDR2 SYDVKM. The CDR3 spells CASREGNYEQYF. DNA for the CDR3: TGTGCCAGCAGAGAGGGGAACTACGAGCAGTACTTC.

The chain is built from TRBV13 and TRBJ2-2; 11 positions match TRBD2. This CDR3 is 17 amino acids long. Germline lookup yields CDR1 PRHDT and CDR2 FYEKMQ (reference sequence). The junction had 8 bases not matched to a gene; V was cut back by 6 bases and J by 2 bases. CDR3 residues: CASRDRGLAENTGELFF. CDR3 DNA: TGTGCCAGCAGAGACCGGGGACTAGCGGAAAACACCGGGGAGCTGTTTTTT.

In nucleotides, the CDR3 is TGTGCCAGCAGCTTACAGGGGAGGGAAAAACTGTTTTTT. As protein: CASSLQGREKLFF. The chain is built from TRBV11-1 and TRBJ1-4; D possibly corresponds to TRBD1 (6 bases). The CDR3 has 13 amino acids. Trimming stripped 2 bases from V and 8 bases from J, with 9 bases between. CDR1 is SGHAT, CDR2 FQDESV, per germline (reference sequence).

V usage is TRBV6-1 and J usage is TRBJ1-5; no reliable D call. The CDR3 runs 13 residues. Germline V lookup: CDR1 MNHNS, CDR2 SASEGT. With 2 bases removed from V and 6 bases from J, the gap between germline ends came to 8 bases. Here the CDR3 reads CASSESVGQPQHF. CDR3 nucleotide sequence: TGTGCCAGCAGTGAAAGTGTCGGTCAGCCCCAGCATTTT.

This chain uses TRBV4-1 with TRBJ2-7; TRBD2 agrees at 13 bases. V lost 3 bases and J lost 5; bases outside the gene matches: 4. The CDR3 loop spans 15 amino acids. Germline loops: CDR1 MGHRA, CDR2 YSYEKL. The DNA of the CDR3 is TGCGCCAGCAGCCAGGTGGGACTAGCGGGGAACGAGCAGTACTTC. Encoded protein: CASSQVGLAGNEQYF.

Comments on this clone: Other nucleotide sequences in the sample specify the same CDR3. V gene TRBV27 combines with J gene TRBJ1-2; tentatively, D is TRBD1 (5 bases). The CDR3 loop spans 11 amino acids. Per the germline V gene, CDR1 is MNHEY and CDR2 is SMNVEV (reference sequence). Trimming cost V 6 bases and J 8 bases, with 10 bases left between them. In DNA form, the CDR3 reads TGTGCCAGCAGCCAGGGATACGGCTACACCTTC. Its translation is CASSQGYGYTF.

The chain couples TRBV6-6 to TRBJ2-7; TRBD1 might be the D (6 bases). This CDR3 has 14 amino acids. Trimming took 6 bases from V and 0 from J, leaving 12 bases between them. Germline V gives CDR1 MNHNY, CDR2 SVGAGI (reference sequence). DNA for the CDR3: TGTGCCAGCAGCTCCAGGGGCGCCTCCTACGAGCAGTACTTC. Residues: CASSSRGASYEQYF.

The chain joins TRBV6-5 to TRBJ1-2; D remains unclear. Germline CDR1 reads MNHEY; CDR2 reads SVGAGI. The CDR3 has 13 amino acids. Trimming took 6 bases from V and 4 from J, leaving 12 bases between them. CDR3 DNA sequence: TGTGCCAGCAGCCTGGCCGGAACCTATGGCTACACCTTC. It codes for CASSLAGTYGYTF.

The rearrangement links TRBV28 to TRBJ2-5; 7 nucleotides agree with TRBD1. V was clipped by 5 bases and J by 1 base; unmatched bases: 7. Germline V gives CDR1 MDHEN, CDR2 SYDVKM. The CDR3 is made up of 15 amino acids. The CDR3 loop is CASSQSRDSQETQYF. As DNA, the CDR3 is TGTGCCAGCAGTCAAAGCCGGGACAGCCAAGAGACCCAGTACTTC.

This clone was observed once. The chain couples TRBV13 to TRBJ2-1, with TRBD2 as a possible D gene (5 bases). The V end was cut by 4 bases, the J end by 7 bases, with 11 bases between. This CDR3 contains 13 residues. In germline, CDR1 is PRHDT, CDR2 FYEKMQ (reference sequence). CDR3 coding DNA: TGTGCCAGCAGCTCCTTCGGGGAGAATGAGCAGTTCTTC. It specifies CASSSFGENEQFF.

The J gene is TRBJ1-3, the V gene TRBV28; unclear D gene. Germline loops: CDR1 MDHEN, CDR2 SYDVKM. There are 13 residues in the CDR3. With 2 bases removed from V and 4 bases from J, the gap between germline ends came to 6 bases. CDR3: CASSLIFGNTIYF. The CDR3 DNA reads TGTGCCAGCAGTTTAATCTTCGGAAACACCATATATTTT.

The rearrangement links TRBV5-6 to TRBJ1-4; a weak D match, TRBD1 (5 bases). Trimming removed 2 bases at V and 4 bases at J, with 9 bases between. Germline V lookup: CDR1 SGHDT, CDR2 YYEEEE. CDR3 length equals 14 residues. As DNA, the CDR3 is TGTGCCAGCAGCTTCGGGACGAGTAATGAAAAACTGTTTTTT. Its protein product is CASSFGTSNEKLFF.

J is TRBJ2-5 and V is TRBV5-1; 12 bases map to TRBD2. There are 19 residues in the CDR3. Germline V gives CDR1 SGHRS, CDR2 YFSETQ. J was trimmed by 5 bases and V by 4 bases; bases with no gene match: 18. The CDR3 bases are TGCGCCAGCAGCCCCCGTGTGCTAGCGGGGGGGCCAGGGGGTGAGACCCAGTACTTC. This sequence encodes CASSPRVLAGGPGGETQYF.

CDR3 bases: TGTGCCAGCAGCTTCCTAGCGGGGGGTGAGCAGTTCTTC. Encoded protein: CASSFLAGGEQFF. This chain connects TRBV11-3 to TRBJ2-1, with 11 nucleotides matching TRBD2. V dropped 3 bases and J dropped 9; count of bases not matched to a gene: 1. Germline V gene lookup returns CDR1 SGHNT and CDR2 YENEEA. The CDR3 spans 13 residues.

The chain links TRBV14 to TRBJ2-7; 10 nucleotides match TRBD2. V trimming: 2 bases; J trimming: 1 base; junction bases outside the gene matches: 8. CDR3 length: 17 residues. Germline V lookup: CDR1 SGHDN, CDR2 FVKESK. As DNA, the CDR3 is TGTGCCAGCAGCCAAAGCCCCGGGACTAGCGTTTCCTACGAGCAGTACTTC. Its translation is CASSQSPGTSVSYEQYF. The whole variable domain, filled in from reference TRBV14 and TRBJ2-7, reads EAGVTQFPSHSVIEKGQTVTLRCDPISGHDNLYWYRRVMGKEIKFLLHFVKESKQDESGMPNNRFLAERTGGTYSTLKVQPAELEDSGVYFCASSQSPGTSVSYEQYFGPGTRLTVT.

This clone was seen a handful of times. This chain's CDR3 is CATRQGYTEAFF. The CDR3 DNA sequence: TGTGCCACCAGACAGGGCTACACTGAAGCTTTCTTT. The gene calls are TRBV15 and TRBJ1-1, with D perhaps matching TRBD1 (6 bases). The CDR3 consists of 12 residues. Germline V lookup: CDR1 LNHNV, CDR2 YYDKDF (reference sequence). V was pared by 6 bases and J by 3 bases, with 8 bases between. The complete variable domain, with remaining parts taken from reference TRBV15 and TRBJ1-1, reads DAMVIQNPRYQVTQFGKPVTLSCSQTLNHNVMYWYQQKSSQAPKLLFHYYDKDFNNEADTPDNFQSRRPNTSFCFLDIRSPGLGDTAMYLCATRQGYTEAFFGQGTRLTVV.

This clone was counted only a few times. The rearrangement uses TRBV5-1 and TRBJ2-1; 8 bases agree with TRBD2. This CDR3 region has 15 residues. V shed 6 bases and J 3 bases; nucleotides not matched to a gene: 8. The germline V gene has CDR1 SGHRS and CDR2 YFSETQ. Written as DNA, the CDR3 is TGCGCCAGCATGGGGGGTAGCGGGAACTACAATGAGCAGTTCTTC. The encoded protein is CASMGGSGNYNEQFF.